This T cell receptor (beta chain) was found in a study of human T cells and chemical hapten exposure. The time point: patch test 1, 2 weeks after DPC sensitization. The treatment here: therapeutic diphenylcyclopropenone sensitization with weekly scalp DPC. CDR1 and CDR2 (germline): KGHSH, LQKENI. V shed 0 bases and J shed 4 bases, with 18 bases lying between them. CDR3 size: 17 residues. About this clonotype itself: What it recognizes is unknown.

TCRdb reprocessed the RACE reads with MiXCR, giving one entry per CDR3 protein. This sample carries some 79,000 distinct CDR3 sequences, roughly 7.6% of them seen once, and the ten largest clones take roughly 1.6%. Study-wide results and caveats: DPC sensitization left the count of TCRs above 1 in 1000 unchanged.

Sequences were derived from whole blood, sampled in connection with sensitization to the hapten diphenylcyclopropenone (DPC). The source of this sequence is a young woman with alopecia areata. Some clones in this sample may be carry-over from other donors' samples. This chain uses TRBV18 with TRBJ1-1; D uncertain. The CDR3 is CASSPPTFSRGGTEAFF. CDR3 coding DNA: TGTGCCAGCTCACCACCGACTTTTTCACGTGGAGGCACTGAAGCTTTCTTT. The full variable domain, in which reference TRBV18 and TRBJ1-1 provide the parts outside the CDR3, is NAGVMQNPRHLVRRRGQEARLRCSPMKGHSHVYWYRQLPEEGLKFMVYLQKENIIDESGMPKERFSAEFPKEGPSILRIQQVVRGDSAAYFCASSPPTFSRGGTEAFFGQGTRLTVV.